This is a list of T cell receptor beta chains from one sample in a study of T cell repertoires in cytomegalovirus infection. In TCRdb, the reads were re-called with MiXCR into one record per CDR3 protein. In the table there are roughly 240,000 distinct CDR3 sequences, around 6.6% of which are singletons. The source material was PBMCs. Receptors were obtained from a human donor in good health (CMV status not recorded). Some clones in this sample may be carry-over from other donors' samples. CDR3s include the opening cysteine and the closing phenylalanine or tryptophan. The D gene is left open where the match is weak. Expanded clones get a size class; other rows say once, few or many, or leave the size out.

J gene | V gene | clone size | CDR3 length | D gene | CDR3 protein | CDR3 DNA
TRBJ1-3 | TRBV20-1 | many | 15 | - | CSARDPFASGNTIYF | TGCAGTGCTAGAGATCCTTTTGCATCTGGAAACACCATATATTTT
TRBJ1-6 | TRBV7-9 | many | 13 | TRBD1 | CASSLDRESPLHF | TGTGCCAGCAGCTTGGACAGGGAATCACCCCTCCACTTT
TRBJ1-1 | TRBV7-8 | many | 13 | TRBD1 | CASSGQATTEAFF | TGTGCCAGCAGCGGACAGGCGACAACTGAAGCTTTCTTT
TRBJ1-2 | TRBV6-5 | many | 15 | TRBD1 | CASSTRNRGLSGYTF | TGTGCCAGCAGTACCCGAAACAGGGGGTTGTCGGGCTACACCTTC
TRBJ2-5 | TRBV7-2 | many | 14 | - | CASSPHRTSETQYF | TGTGCCAGCAGCCCTCACAGGACCTCCGAGACCCAGTACTTC
TRBJ2-7 | TRBV19 | many | 14 | TRBD2 | CASSIGLATYEQYF | TGTGCCAGTAGTATCGGACTAGCTACCTACGAGCAGTACTTC
TRBJ2-7 | TRBV20-1 | - | 14 | - | CSARDLQSSYEQYF | TGCAGTGCTAGAGATTTGCAGTCATCCTACGAGCAGTACTTC
TRBJ1-1 | TRBV7-2 | many | 14 | - | CASSFAAMNTEAFF | TGTGCCAGCAGCTTCGCGGCCATGAACACTGAAGCTTTCTTT
TRBJ1-1 | TRBV19 | many | 14 | - | CASSSANKNTEAFF | TGTGCCAGTAGTTCAGCCAATAAGAACACTGAAGCTTTCTTT
TRBJ2-1 | TRBV2 | - | 14 | - | CASSYGLTYNEQFF | TGTGCCAGCAGTTATGGACTCACCTACAATGAGCAGTTCTTC
TRBJ2-5 | TRBV11-3 | many | 15 | TRBD1 | CASSYRGSGEETQYF | TGTGCCAGCAGCTACAGGGGAAGTGGGGAAGAGACCCAGTACTTC
TRBJ1-1 | TRBV20-1 | many | 13 | TRBD1 | CSARDRQGLEAFF | TGCAGTGCTAGAGATCGACAGGGACTTGAAGCTTTCTTT
TRBJ2-3 | TRBV29-1 | many | 14 | TRBD2 | CSVSTSGLTDTQYF | TGCAGCGTGTCGACTAGCGGCCTCACAGATACGCAGTATTTT
TRBJ1-2 | TRBV20-1 | - | 15 | - | CSARDAGITNYGYTF | TGCAGTGCTAGAGATGCAGGCATAACTAACTATGGCTACACCTTC
TRBJ2-7 | TRBV28 | few | 15 | TRBD1 | CASSFPGQGVYEQYF | TGTGCCAGCAGTTTTCCGGGACAGGGAGTCTACGAGCAGTACTTC
TRBJ1-2 | TRBV15 | many | 17 | TRBD1 | CATSTRDSSVPDYGYTF | TGTGCCACCAGCACCCGGGACAGTAGTGTTCCGGACTATGGCTACACCTTC
TRBJ2-7 | TRBV12-3/TRBV12-4 | many | 16 | TRBD1 | CASSSRRTGFVDEQYF | TGTGCCAGCAGTTCCCGACGGACAGGGTTTGTCGACGAGCAGTACTTC
TRBJ1-5 | TRBV7-2 | many | 13 | - | CASSLENDQPQHF | TGTGCCAGCAGCTTAGAGAACGATCAGCCCCAGCATTTT
TRBJ2-5 | TRBV20-1 | - | 14 | - | CCARDNRAGETQYF | TGCTGTGCTAGAGATAACAGGGCGGGAGAGACCCAGTACTTC
TRBJ2-5 | TRBV6-4 | many | 14 | - | CASSRGADGETQYF | TGTGCCAGCAGCCGAGGGGCGGACGGGGAGACCCAGTACTTC
TRBJ2-7 | TRBV19 | many | 14 | - | CASSMKGTPYEQYF | TGTGCCAGTAGTATGAAGGGCACCCCCTACGAGCAGTACTTC
TRBJ2-3 | TRBV20-1 | many | 12 | - | CSANPGADTQYF | TGCAGTGCTAACCCGGGCGCAGATACGCAGTATTTT
TRBJ2-5 | TRBV6-5 | many | 15 | - | CASSYSVVNQETQYF | TGTGCCAGCAGTTACTCGGTGGTTAACCAAGAGACCCAGTACTTC
TRBJ1-1 | TRBV20-1 | many | 13 | - | CSASPPGAAEAFF | TGCAGTGCTAGTCCACCTGGGGCGGCCGAAGCTTTCTTT
TRBJ1-6 | TRBV12-3/TRBV12-4 | - | 14 | - | CASSFPGQNSPLHF | TGTGCCAGCAGTTTCCCCGGACAGAATTCACCCCTCCACTTT
TRBJ2-7 | TRBV20-1 | many | 15 | - | CSAKENGQVTYEQYF | TGCAGTGCTAAAGAGAACGGCCAGGTAACCTACGAGCAGTACTTC
TRBJ1-1 | TRBV2 | many | 15 | - | CASSELGQGGTEAFF | TGTGCCAGCAGTGAACTTGGGCAGGGAGGGACTGAAGCTTTCTTT
TRBJ1-1 | TRBV6-2/TRBV6-3 | many | 16 | - | CASRRDRLTMNTEAFF | TGTGCCAGCAGACGCGACAGACTCACGATGAACACTGAAGCTTTCTTT
TRBJ2-2 | TRBV4-1 | many | 15 | - | CASTWDHLNTGELFF | TGCGCCAGCACCTGGGACCATTTGAACACCGGGGAGCTGTTTTTT
TRBJ2-6 | TRBV29-1 | many | 15 | - | CSAIRQFSGANVLTF | TGCAGCGCCATACGACAGTTCTCTGGGGCCAACGTCCTGACTTTC